Each of the 12 T cell receptor beta chains below was sequenced from the same sample in a study of blood T cells in healthy people across ages. Then a second PCR, running roughly 7 to 11 cycles, was carried out with a sample-barcoded 5' primer and a J-beta primer mix. TCRdb used MiXCR to reprocess the 5' RACE reads, holding one entry per CDR3 protein. The repertoire includes some 710,000 distinct CDR3 sequences, 46% of them detected once, and approximately 18% sits in the top ten. The sequenced sample consisted of blood. All receptors derive from a man older than 75 in good health.

V and J are TRBV7-2 and TRBJ1-1; the D gene is possibly TRBD1 (5 bases). Trimming removed 1 base at V and 7 bases at J, with 7 bases between. The CDR3 runs 12 residues. The germline V gene encodes CDR1 SGHTA and CDR2 FQGNSA. The CDR3 is CASSLEGSEAFF. CDR3 coding DNA: TGTGCCAGCAGCTTAGAGGGGAGTGAAGCTTTCTTT. Full variable domain (missing parts from reference TRBV7-2 and TRBJ1-1): GAGVSQSPSNKVTEKGKDVELRCDPISGHTALYWYRQSLGQGLEFLIYFQGNSAPDKSGLPSDRFSAERTGGSVSTLTIQRTQQEDSAVYLCASSLEGSEAFFGQGTRLTVV.

The V gene is TRBV29-1, the J gene TRBJ2-1; TRBD1 aligns across 9 bases. V lost 7 bases to trimming and J lost 10 bases; unmatched junction nucleotides: 8. Germline assignment: CDR1 SQVTM and CDR2 ANQGSEA. This CDR3 comprises 12 residues. The CDR3, as DNA: TGCAGCGCCCTGACAGGGGGGGACGAGCAGTTCTTC. It translates to CSALTGGDEQFF.

The chain combines TRBV27 with TRBJ1-1; possibly TRBD1 for D (5 bases). This CDR3 is 15 amino acids long. Per the germline V gene, CDR1 is MNHEY and CDR2 is SMNVEV (reference sequence). Trimming left V 0 bases short and J 4 bases short, with 12 bases between. The CDR3 loop is CASSLSGGSSTEAFF. The CDR3 coding sequence is TGTGCCAGCAGTTTATCCGGGGGATCGAGCACTGAAGCTTTCTTT.

This rearrangement joins TRBV12-3 or TRBV12-4 to TRBJ2-5; D unresolved. Trimming shortened V by 2 bases and J by 10 bases, and 14 bases separated the two germline ends. This CDR3 spans 13 amino acids. CDR3 residues: CASSLSSGGGQYF. Here the CDR3 DNA reads TGTGCCAGCAGTTTATCATCTGGCGGCGGCCAGTACTTC.

The rearrangement links TRBV20-1 to TRBJ1-3; the D gene is possibly TRBD1 (5 bases). This CDR3 comprises 16 residues. Per the germline V gene, CDR1 is DFQATT and CDR2 is SNEGSKA (reference sequence). V was clipped by 6 bases and J by 3 bases, with 21 bases between them. The CDR3 region has the DNA TGCAGTGCCAAGGGGTCGGGGGGGTTCTTTGGAAACACCATATATTTT. Protein: CSAKGSGGFFGNTIYF.

This clonotype was seen a handful of times. The chain is built from TRBV7-9 and TRBJ2-7, with 7 bases matching TRBD2. Unmatched junction bases numbered 4, after V lost 5 bases and J lost 0 bases. Germline V CDR1 and CDR2: SEHNR, FQNEAQ (reference sequence). The CDR3 has 14 amino acids. The CDR3 sequence: CASSTPSGSYEQYF. The CDR3 nucleotides are TGTGCCAGCAGCACACCTAGCGGCTCCTACGAGCAGTACTTC.

This clonotype was detected only a few times. The J gene is TRBJ2-5, the V gene TRBV4-3, with 10 bases matching TRBD1. V gave up 1 base and J gave up 4 bases; unmatched junction bases: 3. Germline values: CDR1 LGHNA, CDR2 YSLEER. This CDR3 has 15 amino acids. The CDR3 sequence: CASSQGQGAAETQYF. As DNA, the CDR3 is TGCGCCAGCAGCCAAGGACAGGGGGCGGCAGAGACCCAGTACTTC.

This clonotype was observed a handful of times. J is TRBJ2-7 and V is TRBV20-1; D call uncertain. V was cut by 1 base and J by 7 bases, with 17 bases left in between. This CDR3 spans 14 amino acids. The germline V gene encodes CDR1 DFQATT and CDR2 SNEGSKA (reference sequence). This CDR3 reads CSARAGPSVGEQYF. CDR3 nucleotides: TGCAGTGCTAGAGCCGGGCCCTCCGTGGGGGAGCAGTACTTC.

This clonotype was detected many times. The chain combines TRBV7-2 with TRBJ2-7, with 9 bases that match TRBD1. Germline trimming cut 2 bases from V and 0 bases from J; bases unmatched to any gene: 2. The CDR3 is made up of 15 amino acids. Germline V gene data show CDR1 as SGHTA and CDR2 as FQGNSA. The CDR3 DNA is TGTGCCAGCAGCTTAACGGGACAGGGCTCCTACGAGCAGTACTTC. Translating gives CASSLTGQGSYEQYF. The whole variable domain, remainder taken from reference TRBV7-2 and TRBJ2-7, is GAGVSQSPSNKVTEKGKDVELRCDPISGHTALYWYRQSLGQGLEFLIYFQGNSAPDKSGLPSDRFSAERTGGSVSTLTIQRTQQEDSAVYLCASSLTGQGSYEQYFGPGTRLTVT.

The chain combines TRBV2 with TRBJ2-5, with D tentatively TRBD1 or TRBD2 (5 bases each). The length of the CDR3 is 14 residues. Trimming took off 7 bases at V and 2 bases at J, with 14 bases between the two ends. Germline V lookup: CDR1 SNHLY, CDR2 FYNNEI. The CDR3 DNA sequence: TGTGCCAGCAATGGGGGTCGACATCAAGAGACCCAGTACTTC. This sequence encodes CASNGGRHQETQYF. The variable domain in full, with the rest retrieved from reference TRBV2 and TRBJ2-5, is EPEVTQTPSHQVTQMGQEVILRCVPISNHLYFYWYRQILGQKVEFLVSFYNNEISEKSEIFDDQFSVERPDGSNFTLKIRSTKLEDSAMYFCASNGGRHQETQYFGPGTRLLVL.

The DNA of the CDR3 is TGTGCCAGCAGCTTAGACTCCATTCCGGGGACCCAGTACTTC. As protein: CASSLDSIPGTQYF. This sequence joins TRBV7-9 and TRBJ2-7; D is undetermined. The tail of the sequence fits TRBJ2-5 better, so the J call may be wrong. Germline V gene lookup returns CDR1 SEHNR and CDR2 FQNEAQ (reference sequence). This CDR3 spans 14 amino acids.

This rearrangement joins TRBV20-1 to TRBJ2-5; TRBD1 matches at 10 bases. V was clipped by 1 base and J by 6 bases; unmatched bases: 8. The CDR3 is 15 amino acids. Looked up from germline, CDR1 is DFQATT and CDR2 is SNEGSKA (reference sequence). The CDR3 reads CSARAGQGRTKTQYF. CDR3 in DNA: TGCAGTGCTAGAGCGGGACAGGGGCGTACAAAGACCCAGTACTTC.